The 14 T cell receptor beta chains listed next were all sequenced from one sample in a study of Graves' ophthalmopathy and Graves' hyperthyroidism. Amplification of TCR beta CDR3 regions used RNA transcripts. In the first round, RT-PCR was carried out with HTBI primers, and a multiplex PCR formed the second round. Via MiXCR, TCRdb re-called the multiplex PCR reads, giving one row per CDR3 protein. The sample contains 560,000 or so distinct CDR3 sequences, 35% to 45% of which appear only once. The specimen was peripheral blood or thyroid tissue (not recorded which). The receptors originated from an adult man with Graves' hyperthyroidism.

This clonotype appeared once. This sequence joins TRBV10-3 and TRBJ1-6; D might be TRBD1 (6 bases). V shed 0 bases and J shed 9 bases, with 12 bases lying between them. CDR1 and CDR2 from the germline V gene are ENHRY and SYGVKD. The CDR3 sequence is 15 residues long. CDR3 coding DNA: TGTGCCATCAGTGAGTCTACAGGGTGGAGTTCACCCCTCCACTTT. Translation gives CAISESTGWSSPLHF.

This clonotype has ten or more counts. V usage is TRBV12-3 or TRBV12-4 and J usage is TRBJ1-3; D remains unclear. This CDR3 is 16 amino acids long. V lost 3 bases to trimming and J lost 3 bases, with 15 bases between them. The CDR3 reads CASSLLIRHFGNTIYF. In DNA, the CDR3 is TGTGCCAGCAGTTTGTTAATTAGACATTTTGGAAACACCATATATTTT.

Comment on this clonotype: This may be a read error: a much more frequent sequence differs by one nucleotide. The rearrangement joins TRBV20-1 to TRBJ1-6; D not certain. Germline lookup yields CDR1 DFQATT and CDR2 SNEGSKA (reference sequence). CDR3 size: 15 residues. The CDR3 loop reads CSAIGVSSYSSPLHF. The DNA of the CDR3 is TGCAGTGCTATAGGTGTAAGCTCCTATAGTTCACCCCTCCACTTT.

This clonotype came up many times. This chain links TRBV2 with TRBJ2-2, with 8 bases fitting TRBD2. Germline CDR1 is SNHLY and CDR2 is FYNNEI. V lost 6 bases to trimming and J lost 0 bases; unmatched junction nucleotides: 15. The CDR3 is made up of 19 amino acids. The CDR3 sequence is CASRAYSAGVQSNTGELFF. Here the CDR3 DNA reads TGTGCCAGCAGGGCGTACTCAGCGGGGGTTCAGTCGAACACCGGGGAGCTGTTTTTT.

The sample holds many counts of this clonotype. The V gene is TRBV29-1, the J gene TRBJ1-3; 11 positions agree with TRBD1. The CDR3 runs to 14 residues. V was pared by 5 bases and J by 3 bases, with 3 bases of the junction left unmatched. Germline loops: CDR1 SQVTM, CDR2 ANQGSEA. CDR3 in amino acids: CSVWTGGDGNTIYF. The CDR3 region has the DNA TGCAGCGTTTGGACAGGGGGCGATGGAAACACCATATATTTT. The full variable domain, rest sourced from reference TRBV29-1 and TRBJ1-3, is SAVISQKPSRDICQRGTSLTIQCQVDSQVTMMFWYRQQPGQSLTLIATANQGSEATYESGFVIDKFPISRPNLTFSTLTVSNMSPEDSSIYLCSVWTGGDGNTIYFGEGSWLTVV.

The chain carries TRBV12-3 or TRBV12-4 and TRBJ2-1; D unclear. V shed 7 bases and J shed 0 bases, with 13 bases lying between them. This CDR3 region has 15 residues. The CDR3 region is CASKFSGDSYNEQFF. In nucleotides, the CDR3 is TGTGCCAGCAAGTTTTCAGGAGACTCCTACAATGAGCAGTTCTTC.

Concerning this clonotype: A read error may be the cause here, since a much bigger clone is one base away. This chain joins TRBV5-1 and TRBJ2-7; TRBD2 matches at 11 bases. Germline CDR1 is SGHRS and CDR2 is YFSETQ. The J segment lost 2 bases and the V segment lost 5 bases, leaving 6 bases of the junction unmatched. The CDR3 contains 15 residues. CDR3 DNA: TGCGCCAGCAGGTCACTAGCGGGAGATCCCTACGAGCAGTACTTC. It specifies CASRSLAGDPYEQYF. Full variable domain (remainder filled in from reference TRBV5-1 and TRBJ2-7): KAGVTQTPRYLIKTRGQQVTLSCSPISGHRSVSWYQQTPGQGLQFLFEYFSETQRNKGNFPGRFSGRQFSNSRSEMNVSTLELGDSALYLCASRSLAGDPYEQYFGPGTRLTVT.

This clonotype was observed at least ten times. V and J are TRBV20-1 and TRBJ2-7; D is undetermined. There are 13 residues in the CDR3. Per the germline V gene, CDR1 is DFQATT and CDR2 is SNEGSKA (reference sequence). The V gene lost 3 bases and the J gene lost 2 bases, with 11 bases spanning the gap. The CDR3 here is CSASGQDPYEQYF. The CDR3 nucleotides are TGCAGTGCTAGCGGTCAGGACCCCTACGAGCAGTACTTC.

This clonotype has a count of ten or more. The rearrangement links TRBV28 to TRBJ1-5; D uncertain. This CDR3 has 12 residues. CDR1 and CDR2 (germline): MDHEN, SYDVKM. The V end lost 5 bases, the J end lost 7 bases, and 9 bases lay between the germline ends. The CDR3 loop reads CASSEGGQPQHF. The CDR3 DNA is TGTGCCAGCAGTGAGGGAGGCCAGCCCCAGCATTTT. The whole variable domain, remainder taken from reference TRBV28 and TRBJ1-5, is DVKVTQSSRYLVKRTGEKVFLECVQDMDHENMFWYRQDPGLGLRLIYFSYDVKMKEKGDIPEGYSVSREKKERFSLILESASTNQTSMYLCASSEGGQPQHFGDGTRLSIL.

A note on this clonotype: One end of the junction varies from germline; a read error may be responsible. V is TRBV24-1 and J is TRBJ2-2; 9 positions agree with TRBD2. Germline V gene lookup returns CDR1 KGHDR and CDR2 SFDVKD. The CDR3 is made up of 16 amino acids. DNA of the CDR3: TGTGCCACCAGTGAGCCGGGACTAGCCGGGGTCGGGGAACTGTTTTTT. It yields the protein CATSEPGLAGVGELFF.

This clonotype was found many times. The chain recombines TRBV7-8 with TRBJ1-2; D unresolved. Per germline, CDR1 SGHVS and CDR2 FQNEAQ. The length of the CDR3 is 13 residues. Trimming took off 2 bases at V and 4 bases at J, with 8 bases between the two ends. CDR3 in DNA: TGTGCCAGCAGCTTACCAGAGCCCTATGGCTACACCTTC. As protein: CASSLPEPYGYTF. The whole variable domain, filled in from reference TRBV7-8 and TRBJ1-2, reads GAGVSQSPRYKVAKRGQDVALRCDPISGHVSLFWYQQALGQGPEFLTYFQNEAQLDKSGLPSDRFFAERPEGSVSTLKIQRTQQEDSAVYLCASSLPEPYGYTFGSGTRLTVV.

This clonotype has a count of ten or more. The chain links TRBV12-5 to TRBJ1-1; TRBD1 matches at 8 bases. The junction had 1 base not matched to a gene; V was cut back by 1 base and J by 0 bases. Germline V gene data show CDR1 as LGHNT and CDR2 as FRNRAP. The CDR3 runs 15 residues. The CDR3 here is CASGLGQGMNTEAFF. Here the CDR3 DNA reads TGTGCTAGTGGTTTGGGACAGGGGATGAACACTGAAGCTTTCTTT.

This chain connects TRBV2 to TRBJ1-2; TRBD1 agrees at 11 bases. Germline loops: CDR1 SNHLY, CDR2 FYNNEI. J lost 2 bases, V lost 6 bases, and 11 bases had no gene match. The CDR3 totals 17 residues. The CDR3 nucleotides are TGTGCCAGCAGCACCCCCGGGACAGGGGGAAACAACTATGGCTACACCTTC. Amino acid sequence: CASSTPGTGGNNYGYTF.

This clonotype was observed a handful of times. V gene TRBV7-9 combines with J gene TRBJ1-1, with D perhaps TRBD1 (6 bases). Trimming removed 4 bases from V and 5 bases from J, with 8 bases in between. Germline assignment: CDR1 SEHNR and CDR2 FQNEAQ (reference sequence). The CDR3 is made up of 12 amino acids. This chain's CDR3 is CASSWRGTEAFF. The CDR3 DNA reads as TGTGCCAGCAGCTGGAGGGGGACTGAAGCTTTCTTT.